This T cell receptor beta chain was captured in a study of regulatory T cells in long-lasting Graves disease. Time point indicated: persistent/refractory GD, antithyroid drugs over 5 years with positive TRAb. RNA from PBMCs was the source of the TCR library. With iRepertoire HTBI primers and Arm-PCR of CDR3 regions, TCR beta libraries were built. TCRdb re-analysed the multiplex PCR reads in MiXCR, keeping a single row per CDR3 protein. Here the sample spans a few hundred thousand distinct CDR3 sequences, less than 30% being singletons. There are 14 residues in the CDR3. V was cut by 1 base and J by 8 bases, with 14 bases left in between. Germline assignment: CDR1 LGHDT and CDR2 YNNKEL (reference sequence). General observations from the study: Because few samples were included, accuracy may have been lower.

This clonotype was counted only a few times. Its antigen remains unidentified. V is TRBV3-1 and J is TRBJ1-1, with unresolved D. The source is a woman aged 40 to 50 with Graves disease. The sequenced sample was peripheral blood mononuclear cells (PBMCs), obtained when the disease was refractory, from a patient treated with antithyroid drugs. The CDR3 loop is CASSQVTHRTEAFF. The CDR3 DNA reads as TGTGCCAGCAGCCAAGTGACCCACAGAACCGAAGCTTTCTTT.